The clone carrying this T cell receptor (beta chain) appeared a few times. Its antigen is currently unknown. This specimen belongs to a study of beta chain features in type 1 diabetes. Deletions cut 6 bases from V and 4 bases from J, with 12 bases between. CDR3 length: 13 residues. Germline V gene data show CDR1 as MDHEN and CDR2 as SYDVKM. Study-wide results and limits: Reduced insertions and increased deletions marked VDJ junctions in type 1 diabetes patients. Sampled from patients, naive, central memory and Treg TCRB repertoires appeared more similar than those sampled from healthy donors.

The authors reverse transcribed all of the isolated RNA, so sequencing captured expressed TCRB transcripts. The protocol was immunoSEQ multiplex PCR, while the TCRdb copy is restricted to in-frame clones and leaves out a portion. The sample lists a few hundred thousand clones, about 15% occurring once. The receptor's source is a woman between 18 and 29 years old in good health. The chain couples TRBV28 to TRBJ1-2; possibly TRBD1 for D (6 bases). Sequences were obtained from naive CD4+ T cells from blood. CDR3: CASRHGQSYGYTF. The CDR3 DNA follows: TGTGCCAGCAGACACGGACAGTCCTATGGCTACACCTTC.